This T cell receptor beta chain came from a study of CD8+CD57+ T cells in acquired aplastic anemia (dated by TCRdb to 2016 to 2019). In the study overall: On average, sorted CD4+ and CD8+ cells yielded around 3.5 ug of extracted DNA, with a range of roughly 0.18 to 27.4 ug. Healthy donor samples averaged approximately 10 million reads for CD4+ and 11 million to 14 million for CD8+ cells.

TCR repertoires of sorted CD4+ and CD8+ blood T cells from severe aplastic anemia patients and healthy subjects were deep-sequenced in the study. Ficoll-Paque density gradient centrifugation was used to isolate peripheral blood mononuclear cells. Before DNA was extracted, CD4+ and CD8+ T cells were sorted using either FACS or magnetic beads. The table lists this clonotype with many counts. No cognate antigen has been identified for it. The input lacks base qualities; no much larger clone sits a single base away. Profiling of TCR beta VDJ combinations and CDR3 sequences used genomic DNA as the template. An Illumina HiSeq 2000 was the platform used for TCR repertoire sequencing. In the original analysis: Repertoires were assessed using TRBV/TRBJ rearrangement plots, CDR3 size and DJ length profiles, and Simpson's diversity index. The immunodominant clone was defined as the most abundant DNA sequence in deep sequencing data. CDR3 amino acid sequences were checked for sharing across subjects and were also compared against the VDJdb database and published repertoires. TCRdb reprocessing: public reads trimmed at Q25 with fastp, clones called with MiXCR, in-frame beta chains kept. Rows are combined by CDR3 protein, so each entry shows the most common genes and DNA. The V and J calls were determined by TCRdb, not by the authors. Across this sample there are about 200,000 distinct CDR3 sequences, with around 32% seen only once. In total, the top ten clones hold roughly 1.1% of the sample.

What the study reported, not specific to this receptor: Approximately 27 CD8+ CDR3 sequences were found in both patients and controls but appeared to be highly expressed in patients and within the immunodominant clones of the patients. No significant difference in CD8+ Simpson's diversity was found between patients and healthy controls (P=0.060).

As encoded in the germline V gene, CDR1 is ENHRY while CDR2 is SYGVKD. Spanning cysteine to phenylalanine, the CDR3 consists of 15 amino acids. Only the CDR3 part of the read is kept: 45 bases, read in frame from the first base. At the junction V is shortened by 0 bases and J by 4 bases; bases outside the gene matches: 5. This chain joins TRBV10-3 to TRBJ1-1, with TRBD1 identical over 7 junction bases. The receptor was isolated from a human donor in good health, serving as a control. The specimen was sorted CD4+, CD8+, or CD8+CD57+ T cells (not recorded which) from PBMCs. CDR3 sequence: CAISESPQGGTEAFF. The nucleotides are TGTGCCATCAGTGAGTCTCCCCAGGGGGGCACTGAAGCTTTCTTT.